Listed below are T cell receptor beta chains from one sample, sequenced in a study of a mutant IDH1 vaccine in newly diagnosed glioma. TCRdb's table, derived via immunoSEQ multiplex PCR, lists solely in-frame clones and lacks some. The sample records 60,000 to 100,000 clones, 85% to 90% being singletons. No antigens are known for them. Material: PBMCs, obtained from a glioma patient whose treatment included an IDH1 peptide vaccine. Receptors originate from a woman in her fifties or sixties with glioma. The conserved cysteine and the conserved F or W are not part of the CDR3 here.

CDR3 protein: ASSQVQGIQETQY; V gene: TRBV4-1
CDR3 protein: SARAGGEQY; V gene: TRBV29-1
CDR3 protein: ASSPMGGRAGSDTQY; V gene: TRBV5-1
CDR3 protein: ASSYTGVGGEQY; V gene: TRBV5-5
CDR3 protein: ASSLGASGISIQY; V gene: TRBV11-2
CDR3 protein: ASSPQETNEKLF; V gene: TRBV7-8
CDR3 protein: ASSSAQATNEKLF; V gene: TRBV13
CDR3 protein: AIGRHGYT; V gene: TRBV28
CDR3 protein: ASSVEFDAYYEQY; V gene: TRBV9
CDR3 protein: ATSSSNEQF; V gene: TRBV15
CDR3 protein: ASSLWDRDETTNEKLF; V gene: TRBV5-1
CDR3 protein: ASSRTRLAGGGERTDTQY; V gene: TRBV4-1
CDR3 protein: ASRYRESSYEQY; V gene: TRBV2
CDR3 protein: ASSVGLAGASTDTQY; V gene: TRBV9
CDR3 protein: ASSLGGFNQPQH; V gene: TRBV5-1
CDR3 protein: ASSQHSSTNEKLF; V gene: TRBV4-1
CDR3 protein: ASTTRGVETQY; V gene: TRBV19
CDR3 protein: ASSLESEGQGGSGANVLT; V gene: TRBV5-1
CDR3 protein: ASSSQSSGNTIY; V gene: TRBV7-9
CDR3 protein: ASSSHLPGGNIANYGYT; V gene: TRBV28
CDR3 protein: ASRSGTVTYEQY; V gene: TRBV5-1
CDR3 protein: SVVPGAGGANTEAF; V gene: TRBV29-1
CDR3 protein: SVGQGPTYEQY; V gene: TRBV29-1
CDR3 protein: AISEREGWYGEQF; V gene: TRBV10-3
CDR3 protein: ASSPGTGSHEKLF; V gene: TRBV11-2
CDR3 protein: ASSLEGQKGSEQY; V gene: TRBV5-1
CDR3 protein: ASSQDRTGEDGYT; V gene: TRBV4-2
CDR3 protein: ASSAGGGIGNEQF; V gene: TRBV9
CDR3 protein: ASSLSGLNTEAF; V gene: TRBV7-3
CDR3 protein: ASSPRVGWTDTQY; V gene: TRBV7-8
CDR3 protein: AWGLGSDNEQF; V gene: TRBV30
CDR3 protein: ASMDRGRNSPLH; V gene: TRBV7-9
CDR3 protein: ASNLAGGGFSPLH; V gene: TRBV19
CDR3 protein: ASSVRGSSDTQY; V gene: TRBV5-1
CDR3 protein: ASSQDSLEREVETQY; V gene: TRBV4-1
CDR3 protein: ASSWGIQETQY; V gene: TRBV28
CDR3 protein: AISNPGLMYNEQF; V gene: TRBV10-3
CDR3 protein: AWHRDRRIYGYT; V gene: TRBV30
CDR3 protein: ASSQGRTGRLNYGYT; V gene: TRBV4-1
CDR3 protein: AWSVLATETQY; V gene: TRBV30
CDR3 protein: SVAGTSGRVETQY; V gene: TRBV29-1
CDR3 protein: ASSLYPGGDTQY; V gene: TRBV28
CDR3 protein: ASRVDRNEQY; V gene: TRBV6-6
CDR3 protein: ASSLNLAGAGYEQY; V gene: TRBV7-9
CDR3 protein: AWSTAGGSWQY; V gene: TRBV30
CDR3 protein: ASSLETSGSGEQY; V gene: TRBV5-4
CDR3 protein: ASSLALAGVMTKNIQY; V gene: TRBV5-6
CDR3 protein: ASSAGVDIAYEQY; V gene: TRBV6-1
CDR3 protein: ASSYSRSSYNSPLH; V gene: TRBV6-5
CDR3 protein: ASSITEGYSGNTIY; V gene: TRBV19
CDR3 protein: ASSFGTSGNEQF; V gene: TRBV7-9
CDR3 protein: ASSIDLEGSNIQY; V gene: TRBV19
CDR3 protein: ASSLNSGSGNTIY; V gene: TRBV7-8
CDR3 protein: ASSLRGVTSGRAGETQY; V gene: TRBV11-2